This TCR beta chain emerged from a study of control samples from healthy donors and cancer patients. Data came from immunoSEQ multiplex PCR; TCRdb stores just in-frame clones and leaves some out. In the table there are tens of thousands of clones, around 90% of which are singletons. Germline V gene lookup returns CDR1 SQVTM and CDR2 ANQGSEA. This CDR3 has 15 residues. V was clipped by 1 base and J by 5 bases; unmatched bases: 6. V gene TRBV29-1 combines with J gene TRBJ1-1; 11 bases are a match to TRBD1. The receptor was derived from a young man with colorectal cancer. Specimen: PBMCs. The CDR3 loop is CSVEGWDRGRTEAFF. The CDR3 nucleotides are TGCAGCGTTGAAGGTTGGGACAGGGGGAGAACTGAAGCTTTCTTT.